This note documents a single T cell receptor beta chain sequence. Its matching antigen is unknown. The data were taken from a study of T cells in Graves' hyperthyroidism and ophthalmopathy. Study overall: It was at initial diagnosis, before any treatment, that peripheral blood was collected.

Study outcomes and limitations: Among clonotypes expanded in thyroid above 0.001, most were also found in blood. Model output signaled ophthalmopathy a median roughly six months ahead of onset.

Amplified TCR beta CDR3 regions derived from RNA transcripts. HTBI primers were the set used in a first-round RT-PCR of the TCR CDR3. TCRdb reprocessed the multiplex PCR reads via MiXCR and lists one record per CDR3 protein. The sample has around 530,000 distinct CDR3 sequences; about 15% are singletons. CDR3 length: 13 amino acids. Germline CDR1 is SEHNR and CDR2 is FQNEAQ (reference sequence). Trimming cost V 2 bases and J 4 bases, with 9 bases left between them. Diagnosis rested on symptoms, serum thyroxine and TRAb, thyroid ultrasound, and orbital computed tomography. The sequence was collected from a young woman with Graves' ophthalmopathy. The sequenced sample consisted of blood. The chain joins TRBV7-9 to TRBJ2-7; weak D call: TRBD2 (5 bases). As DNA, the CDR3 is TGTGCCAGCAGCTTATCGGACTTTTACGAGCAGTACTTC. Its translation is CASSLSDFYEQYF.